This paragraph covers one T cell receptor beta chain sequence. This specimen belongs to a study of blood T cell repertoires in COVID-19. Background on the study: Spain, Italy and the United States supplied samples that represented acute and convalescent COVID-19. T cells, B-cell-depleted T cells, or PBMCs supplied cDNA or gDNA.

Original processing notes: Estimates of nucleated cell counts were drawn from the amplification of reference gene primers. Produced via immunoSEQ multiplex PCR; TCRdb's table is partial and in-frame only. For V, J and clone size, that table is used; D and trimming come from the DNA. Of 200,000 to 300,000 clones detected, around 87% appear once; the ten largest clones hold about 1.4%. Sample: peripheral blood. This clonotype originated in a woman aged 40 to 49 who had recovered from COVID-19.

The CDR3 here is CAIRVGQNSGNTIYF. The CDR3 nucleotides are TGTGCCATCAGGGTGGGACAGAACTCTGGAAACACCATATATTTT. The chain is built from TRBV10-3 and TRBJ1-3; 7 nucleotides line up with TRBD1. V lost 6 bases and J lost 0; bases outside the gene matches: 5. From germline, CDR1 is ENHRY and CDR2 SYGVKD. The CDR3 length is 15 residues.